The following is a T cell receptor (beta chain) sequence with its context. This sample was included in a study of blood T cell repertoires in COVID-19. About the study: There were acute and convalescent COVID-19 samples, and they came from the United States, Italy and Spain.

Sequencing was performed with immunoSEQ multiplex PCR; in TCRdb, only in-frame clones are kept and a portion is missing. The table shows 280,000 or so clones, with 65% to 90% occurring only once. This CDR3 comprises 13 residues. Germline V gene data show CDR1 as SNHLY and CDR2 as FYNNEI. Trimming pared 6 bases from V and 7 bases from J, leaving 16 bases between. Sequencing was carried out using peripheral blood. The sequence came from a human donor in a cohort sampled during active COVID-19. The chain recombines TRBV2 with TRBJ2-7; D is perhaps TRBD1 (6 bases). CDR3 bases: TGTGCCAGCAGAGGACAGAGCAGAGGGGAGCAGTACTTC. Translation gives CASRGQSRGEQYF.